Here is one T cell receptor (beta chain) with its context. Its antigen is not known. The data stem from a study of regulatory T cells in long-lasting Graves disease. The CDR3 totals 13 residues. V gave up 9 bases and J gave up 8 bases; unmatched junction bases: 9. The V gene's germline CDR1 is SNHLY and CDR2 FYNNEI. iRepertoire HTBI primers and Arm-PCR of CDR3 regions built TCR beta libraries. MiXCR, run by TCRdb on the multiplex PCR reads, gives a single entry per CDR3 protein. The sample has approximately 440,000 distinct CDR3 sequences; 15% to 20% are singletons. Findings of the study overall: Relative to new patients (roughly 1,000), persistent patients exhibited greater sharing of public clonotypes (around 2,800).

The time point denotes: newly diagnosed GD, antithyroid drugs for less than 3 months. Following extraction of RNA from PBMCs, that RNA was used to make the TCR library. These data were likewise used in another study, on T cells in Graves' hyperthyroidism and ophthalmopathy. That work states: HTBI primers were the set used in a first-round RT-PCR of the TCR CDR3.

Material: peripheral blood mononuclear cells (PBMCs), obtained at new diagnosis, from a patient treated with antithyroid drugs. The gene calls are TRBV2 and TRBJ2-1; 8 positions agree with TRBD2. The sequence was collected from a man aged 35-49 years with Graves disease. The CDR3 spells CARESGSIDEQFF. The CDR3 coding sequence is TGTGCCAGGGAAAGCGGGAGTATCGATGAGCAGTTCTTC. Supplemented by reference TRBV2 and TRBJ2-1, the full variable domain reads EPEVTQTPSHQVTQMGQEVILRCVPISNHLYFYWYRQILGQKVEFLVSFYNNEISEKSEIFDDQFSVERPDGSNFTLKIRSTKLEDSAMYFCARESGSIDEQFFGPGTRLTVL.